This entry concerns a single T cell receptor beta chain. What it binds is unknown. One entry per CDR3 protein results from TCRdb running MiXCR on the 5' RACE reads. The data hold more than 75,000 distinct CDR3 sequences, with more than 20% observed a single time. This entry comes from a study of T-cell memory formation after mild COVID-19. Study results and caveats: Day 15 to 85 contractors were CD4/CD8 balanced; later expanders leaned CD4+. Confirmation was lacking for SARS-CoV-2 specificity of second-wave clones that peaked on day 37.

The CDR3 spans 15 residues. Trimming took 5 bases from V and 5 from J; bases not matched to a gene: 8. Germline V gene data show CDR1 as ENHRY and CDR2 as SYGVKD. The sequence was obtained from a man younger than 30 who had mild COVID-19 (a few samples of this study predate the infection). Cell type and time point are not known. The chain joins TRBV10-3 to TRBJ1-5; the match to TRBD1 covers 8 bases. Sequences were obtained from PBMCs or a T cell subset sorted from them (not recorded which). The CDR3 DNA sequence: TGTGCCATCAGTAAGACAGGGGAGGCAGATCAGCCCCAGCATTTT. Translation gives CAISKTGEADQPQHF.